A single sample is the source of the 4 T cell receptor beta chains below, sequenced in a study of CD8 T cells in ankylosing spondylitis. TCRdb processed the 5' RACE reads anew with MiXCR; each CDR3 protein has one entry. The sample has 250,000 to 400,000 distinct CDR3 sequences; around 10% are singletons. Sequencing used blood, either unsorted or a sorted T cell fraction (not recorded which). These receptors were obtained from a female donor with ankylosing spondylitis or in good health (not recorded which).

The chain combines TRBV6-1 with TRBJ1-2; D is ambiguous. V was trimmed by 7 bases and J by 4 bases, leaving 16 bases between them. Per the germline V gene, CDR1 is MNHNS and CDR2 is SASEGT. CDR3 length equals 14 residues. The CDR3 DNA reads TGTGCCAGCACCAAAGGGATAGGGAGCTATGGCTACACCTTC. The encoded protein is CASTKGIGSYGYTF.

The chain combines TRBV20-1 with TRBJ2-3; D is unclear. V lost 5 bases and J 2 bases, leaving 17 bases between the germline ends. Germline V gene sequence: CDR1 DFQATT, CDR2 SNEGSKA (reference sequence). The length of the CDR3 is 15 residues. CDR3 nucleotides: TGCAGTGCTGATCCTGCGTCCCGGCCCACAGATACGCAGTATTTT. This encodes CSADPASRPTDTQYF.

This clonotype turned up a few times. This sequence joins TRBV4-1 and TRBJ2-5; the D is unclear. CDR1 MGHRA and CDR2 YSYEKL come from the germline V gene. The CDR3 spans 14 residues. Trimming took 3 bases from V and 3 from J, leaving 11 bases between them. The DNA of the CDR3 is TGCGCCAGCAGCCACGGCGGACGCGAAGAGACCCAGTACTTC. Translated, it gives CASSHGGREETQYF.

The chain links TRBV7-2 to TRBJ2-5, with TRBD2 matching over 7 bases. The CDR3 is 13 amino acids. J lost 6 bases, V lost 5 bases, and 6 bases had no gene match. Germline V gene data show CDR1 as SGHTA and CDR2 as FQGNSA. CDR3 DNA sequence: TGTGCCAGCAGCCCGGGGGGTCCCAAGACCCAGTACTTC. Translating it yields CASSPGGPKTQYF.